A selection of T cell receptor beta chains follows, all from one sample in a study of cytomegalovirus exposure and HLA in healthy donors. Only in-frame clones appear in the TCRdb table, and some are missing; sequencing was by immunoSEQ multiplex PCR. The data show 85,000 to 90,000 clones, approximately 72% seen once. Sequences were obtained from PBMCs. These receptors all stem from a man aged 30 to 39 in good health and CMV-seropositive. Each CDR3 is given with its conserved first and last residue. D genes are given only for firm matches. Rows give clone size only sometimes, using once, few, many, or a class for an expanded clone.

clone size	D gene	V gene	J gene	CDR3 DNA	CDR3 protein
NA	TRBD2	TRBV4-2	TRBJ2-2	TGTGCCAGCAGCCAATGGGCGGGGGGGCCGAACACCGGGGAGCTGTTTTTT	CASSQWAGGPNTGELFF
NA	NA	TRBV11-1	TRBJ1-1	TGTGCCAGCAGCTTAGACCCGCACGGCGGAGGCACTGAAGCTTTCTTT	CASSLDPHGGGTEAFF
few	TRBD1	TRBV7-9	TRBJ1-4	TGTGCCAGCAGCTACCGGGACAGGGATGAAAAACTGTTTTTT	CASSYRDRDEKLFF
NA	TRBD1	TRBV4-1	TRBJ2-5	TGCGCCAGCAGCCAAGATTGGGACAGAGACCAAGAGACCCAGTACTTC	CASSQDWDRDQETQYF
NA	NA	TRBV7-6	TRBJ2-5	TGTGCCAGCAGCGCAGGGGCCGGGCGGGAGACCCAGTACTTC	CASSAGAGRETQYF
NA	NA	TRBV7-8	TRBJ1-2	TGTGCCAGCAGCTTGGGAGTTGTAGTCGGAAACTATGGCTACACCTTC	CASSLGVVVGNYGYTF
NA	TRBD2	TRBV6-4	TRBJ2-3	TGTGCCAGCAGTGACACTAGCGGGGGGCCCACAGATACGCAGTATTTT	CASSDTSGGPTDTQYF
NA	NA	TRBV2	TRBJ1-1	TGTGCCAAGAGGGAAGTTGACACTGAAGCTTTCTTT	CAKREVDTEAFF
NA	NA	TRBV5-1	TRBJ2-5	TGCGCCAGCAGCTCGGGCGGAGTCGGATTGGGTGCGGGAGAGACCCAGTACTTC	CASSSGGVGLGAGETQYF
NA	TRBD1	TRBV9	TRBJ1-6	TGTGCCAGCAGCCCCACAGGGGGGGCTTCACCCCTCCACTTT	CASSPTGGASPLHF
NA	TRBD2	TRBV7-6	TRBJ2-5	TGTGCCAGCAGCTTTTCGGGGGGTTCAGAGACCCAGTACTTC	CASSFSGGSETQYF
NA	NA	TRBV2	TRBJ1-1	TGTGCCAGCAGTGTAAACGGGGTTGGGAACACTGAAGCTTTCTTT	CASSVNGVGNTEAFF
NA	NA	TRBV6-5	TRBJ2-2	TGTGCCAGCAGTTACAGGGGGACCTACACCGGGGAGCTGTTTTTT	CASSYRGTYTGELFF
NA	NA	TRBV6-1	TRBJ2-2	TGTGCCAGCAGTCCTTATCTCACCGGGGAGCTGTTTTTT	CASSPYLTGELFF
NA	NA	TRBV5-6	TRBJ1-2	TGTGCCAGCAGCTTGGGTCCCGCTCGGTCGGATGGCTACACCTTC	CASSLGPARSDGYTF
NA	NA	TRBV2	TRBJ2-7	TGTGCCAGCAGTTCCGGCCGACAGCTATACGAGCAGTACTTC	CASSSGRQLYEQYF
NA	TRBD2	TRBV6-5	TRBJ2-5	TGTGCCAGCTCGGGGGGGGAGACCCAGTACTTC	CASSGGETQYF
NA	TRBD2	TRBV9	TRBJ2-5	TGTGCCAGCAGCGTCAGCGGGGGGGCCGGTGAGACCCAGTACTTC	CASSVSGGAGETQYF
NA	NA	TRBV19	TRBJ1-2	TGTGCCAGTAGTATAAGGAGGAGGTATGAATCGGTTACTAACTATGGCTACACCTTC	CASSIRRRYESVTNYGYTF
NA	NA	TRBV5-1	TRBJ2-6	TGCGCCAGCAGTCTAGAATCTGGGGCCAACGTCCTGACTTTC	CASSLESGANVLTF
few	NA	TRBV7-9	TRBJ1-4	TGTGCCAGCAGCTTACAACAGGAAAAACTGTTTTTT	CASSLQQEKLFF
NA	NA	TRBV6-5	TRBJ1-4	TGTGCCAGCAGTTACGTCGAAACGGGAGGAAAACTGTTTTTT	CASSYVETGGKLFF
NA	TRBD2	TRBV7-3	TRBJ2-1	TGTGCCAGCAGCTTGGGCGGGGGGCCAAATGAGCAGTTCTTC	CASSLGGGPNEQFF
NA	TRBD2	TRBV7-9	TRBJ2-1	TGTTCCAGCAGCTTTGTTCCTAGCGGGTACAATGAGCAGTTCTTC	CSSSFVPSGYNEQFF
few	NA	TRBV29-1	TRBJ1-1	TGCAGCGTTGTGGGGCAGAGGAACACTGAAGCTTTCTTT	CSVVGQRNTEAFF
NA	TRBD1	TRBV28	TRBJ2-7	TGTGCCAGCAGTTCCTTTCTTGGACAGGGGGAGTCCTACGAGCAGTACTTC	CASSSFLGQGESYEQYF
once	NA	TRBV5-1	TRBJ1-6	TGCGCCAGCAGCTTGGTTGCAGGGATCTCACCCCTCCACTTT	CASSLVAGISPLHF
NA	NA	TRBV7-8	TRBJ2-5	TGTGCCAGCAGCTTAGCGGGGGGAGTCCAAGGGACCCAGTACTTC	CASSLAGGVQGTQYF
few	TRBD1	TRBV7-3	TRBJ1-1	TGTGCCAGCAGCTTAACTGCGGACAGGGCTGGGACTGAAGCTTTCTTT	CASSLTADRAGTEAFF
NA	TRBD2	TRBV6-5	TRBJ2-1	TGTGCCAGCAGTTACGGCGGGGGGGCTTGGTATGAGCAGTTCTTC	CASSYGGGAWYEQFF
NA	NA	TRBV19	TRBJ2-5	TGTGCCAGTAGAGGTCCTGGGGGGCAAGAGACCCAGTACTTC	CASRGPGGQETQYF
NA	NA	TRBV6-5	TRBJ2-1	TGTGCCAGCAGTTACTTAGGGGGGGACGGTGAGCAGTTCTTC	CASSYLGGDGEQFF
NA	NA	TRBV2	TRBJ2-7	TGTGCCAGCAGTGAAGCGGGTGGGACTTCGACTCACGAGCAGTACTTC	CASSEAGGTSTHEQYF
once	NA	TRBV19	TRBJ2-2	TGTGCCAGTAGTATCGGGAAGGACACCGGGGAGCTGTTTTTT	CASSIGKDTGELFF
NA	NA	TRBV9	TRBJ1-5	TGTGCCAGCAGCGTAGATGGGCGTAGCAATCAGCCCCAGCATTTT	CASSVDGRSNQPQHF
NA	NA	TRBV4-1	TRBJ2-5	TGCGCCAGCAGCCAAGAAGGCCAGAGGGAGACCCAGTACTTC	CASSQEGQRETQYF
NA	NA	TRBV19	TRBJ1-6	TGTGCCAGTAGCACAGGGTCCAGGACTAATTCACCCCTCCACTTT	CASSTGSRTNSPLHF
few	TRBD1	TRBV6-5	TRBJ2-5	TGTGCCAGCAGAAGGGACAGGGGGCACGAGACCCAGTACTTC	CASRRDRGHETQYF
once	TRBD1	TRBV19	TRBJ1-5	TGTGCCAGTAGTAAAGGGACAGCTAGCAATCAGCCCCAGCATTTT	CASSKGTASNQPQHF
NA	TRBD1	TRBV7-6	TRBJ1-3	TGTGCCAGCAGCCCGTCGACAGGGGGTGTTGGAAACACCATATATTTT	CASSPSTGGVGNTIYF
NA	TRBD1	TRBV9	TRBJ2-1	TGTGCCAGCAGAAACATACCCGGGACAGGGGGCGGGGGGGCCTCTTATGAGCAGTTCTTC	CASRNIPGTGGGGASYEQFF
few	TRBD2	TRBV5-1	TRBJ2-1	TGCGCCAGCAGCTTGCTGGGTAGCGGGGGATTTCGGCACAATGAGCAGTTCTTC	CASSLLGSGGFRHNEQFF
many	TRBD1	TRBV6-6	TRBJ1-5	TGTGCCAGCAGTTCCGGGGACAGTTATCAGCCCCAGCATTTT	CASSSGDSYQPQHF
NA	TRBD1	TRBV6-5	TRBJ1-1	TGTGCCAGCAGTCCCGACAGGGGGCTCGGTGAAGCTTTCTTT	CASSPDRGLGEAFF
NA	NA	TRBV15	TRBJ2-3	TGTGCCACCAGCAGAGATCGGGCGGGGGCCTTATACACAGATACGCAGTATTTT	CATSRDRAGALYTDTQYF
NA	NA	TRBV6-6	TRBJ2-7	TGTGCCGCGACCGACAGCAGCTCCTACGAGCAGTACTTC	CAATDSSSYEQYF
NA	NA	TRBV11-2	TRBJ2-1	TGTGCCAGCAGCTTAGGAGGTGAGCAGTTCTTC	CASSLGGEQFF
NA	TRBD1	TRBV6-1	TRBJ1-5	TGTGCCAGTGCGGACAGGGGATATGACCAGCCCCAGCATTTT	CASADRGYDQPQHF
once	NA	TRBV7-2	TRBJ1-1	TGTGCCAGCAGCTTACAGTTCCTGAACACTGAAGCTTTCTTT	CASSLQFLNTEAFF
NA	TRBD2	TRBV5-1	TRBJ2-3	TGCGCCAGCAGCCCTGGGACTAGCGGGACCACAGATACGCAGTATTTT	CASSPGTSGTTDTQYF
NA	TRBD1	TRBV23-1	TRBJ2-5	TGCGCCAGCAGTCCTAGGACAGGGTTGGTGGAGACCCAGTACTTC	CASSPRTGLVETQYF
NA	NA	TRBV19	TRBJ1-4	TGTGTCAGTAGTATAGGCAGGGAAAAACTGTTTTTT	CVSSIGREKLFF
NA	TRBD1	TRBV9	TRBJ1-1	TGTGCCAGCAGCGCCCCCCCGGGACAGGAGTGGGGGGGGTCTGAAGCTTTCTTT	CASSAPPGQEWGGSEAFF
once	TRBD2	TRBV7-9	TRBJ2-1	TGTGCCAGCAGCTTAGTAAGCGGGGGGGCCAATGAGCAGTTCTTC	CASSLVSGGANEQFF
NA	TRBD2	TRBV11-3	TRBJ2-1	TGTGCCAGCAGCCTTAGCGGGGTCGGACACAATGAGCAGTTCTTC	CASSLSGVGHNEQFF